Below, 15 T cell receptor beta chains from the same sample are listed, as sequenced in a study of blood T cell repertoires in COVID-19. Libraries were prepared by immunoSEQ multiplex PCR; TCRdb keeps only in-frame clonotypes and omits some of them. The repertoire includes approximately 210,000 clones, roughly 92% of them detected once, and 0.76% sits in the top ten. The sample consisted of peripheral blood. The receptor set was obtained from a man in his thirties or forties with COVID-19, enrolled during active disease.

The rearrangement links TRBV9 to TRBJ2-1; no definite D call. CDR3 length: 13 amino acids. Trimming left V 1 base short and J 4 bases short, with 6 bases between. Germline V gives CDR1 SGDLS, CDR2 YYNGEE. The CDR3, as DNA: TGTGCCAGCAGCGTAAAGGAGTACAATGAGCAGTTCTTC. Protein product: CASSVKEYNEQFF.

This chain joins TRBV3-1 (or the pseudogene TRBV3-2) and TRBJ2-1; 7 bases agree with TRBD2. J was trimmed by 5 bases and V by 3 bases; bases with no gene match: 7. The germline CDR1 and CDR2 sequences are LGHDT and YNNKEL (reference sequence). CDR3 length: 15 residues. CDR3 in amino acids: CASSQVAGFDNEQFF. CDR3 nucleotides: TGTGCCAGCAGCCAGGTAGCGGGTTTCGACAATGAGCAGTTCTTC.

The chain carries TRBV15 and TRBJ1-4; D gene ambiguous. V was shortened by 8 bases and J by 6 bases, with 19 bases between the two germline ends. Germline loops: CDR1 LNHNV, CDR2 YYDKDF (reference sequence). The CDR3 totals 15 residues. The CDR3 loop is CATSTGQGEDEKLFF. The CDR3 nucleotides are TGTGCCACCTCGACTGGCCAAGGTGAAGATGAAAAACTGTTTTTT.

The rearrangement links TRBV10-1 to TRBJ1-3; D uncertain. The V end was cut by 3 bases, the J end by 0 bases, with 6 bases between. Germline CDR1 WNHNN, CDR2 SYGVQD (reference sequence). The CDR3 length is 14 residues. The CDR3 nucleotides read TGCGCCAGCAGTGACCTGAGCTCTGGAAACACCATATATTTT. It yields the protein CASSDLSSGNTIYF.

The genes are TRBV6-1 and TRBJ1-5, with TRBD1 as a possible D gene (5 bases). The CDR3 sequence is 16 residues long. V shed 2 bases and J shed 0 bases, with 11 bases lying between them. Per germline, CDR1 MNHNS and CDR2 SASEGT. The CDR3 here is CASSEPGLGSNQPQHF. The DNA of the CDR3 is TGTGCCAGCAGTGAACCGGGACTTGGTAGCAATCAGCCCCAGCATTTT.

V gene TRBV30 combines with J gene TRBJ1-1, with TRBD1 as a possible D gene (6 bases). Trimming pared 4 bases from V and 8 bases from J, leaving 11 bases between. The CDR3 is 11 residues long. The V gene's germline CDR1 is GTSNPN and CDR2 SVGIG (reference sequence). The CDR3 sequence: CAWKTGGEAFF. The CDR3 coding sequence is TGTGCCTGGAAGACAGGAGGAGAAGCTTTCTTT.

The chain links TRBV6-1 to TRBJ1-4; no reliable D call. CDR1 MNHNS and CDR2 SASEGT come from the germline V gene. The CDR3 covers 11 residues. Deletions cut 2 bases from V and 9 bases from J, with 4 bases between. CDR3 sequence: CASSEYQKLFF. DNA for the CDR3: TGTGCCAGCAGTGAATATCAAAAACTGTTTTTT.

The gene calls are TRBV27 and TRBJ1-3, with 8 nucleotides matching TRBD1. Per germline, CDR1 MNHEY and CDR2 SMNVEV (reference sequence). The CDR3 contains 14 residues. V lost 4 bases, J lost 2 bases, and 1 base stayed unmatched. For the CDR3, the DNA is TGTGCCAGCAGTTCGACAGGGGCTGGAAACACCATATATTTT. Translated: CASSSTGAGNTIYF.

This chain links TRBV11-2 with TRBJ1-2; possibly TRBD1 for D (6 bases). Germline V gene sequence: CDR1 SGHAT, CDR2 FQNNGV. V was cut by 4 bases and J by 6 bases, with 12 bases left in between. The CDR3 is 13 residues long. CDR3 region: CASSSGTTNGYTF. The CDR3 coding sequence is TGTGCCAGCAGCTCCGGGACAACCAATGGCTACACCTTC.

The chain combines TRBV5-4 with TRBJ1-4; D might be TRBD1 (5 bases). Trimming cost V 5 bases and J 6 bases, with 14 bases left between them. Germline assignment: CDR1 SGHNT and CDR2 YYREEE (reference sequence). The CDR3 covers 14 residues. The CDR3 DNA sequence: TGTGCCAGCAGATCGGGGGGTGAAGATGAAAAACTGTTTTTT. Encoded protein: CASRSGGEDEKLFF.

J is TRBJ1-2 and V is TRBV11-2; D unclear. The CDR3 is made up of 15 amino acids. Germline values: CDR1 SGHAT, CDR2 FQNNGV. The germline V and J ends were trimmed by 1 base and 2 bases, with 11 bases remaining between them. For the CDR3, the DNA is TGTGCCAGCAGCTTAGGAAGGCTGACAAACTATGGCTACACCTTC. It is translated as CASSLGRLTNYGYTF.

The chain joins TRBV27 to TRBJ2-2; D is perhaps TRBD1 (6 bases). Germline CDR1 reads MNHEY; CDR2 reads SMNVEV (reference sequence). The CDR3 is 16 amino acids. V was pared by 2 bases and J by 4 bases, with 14 bases between. The CDR3 region is CASSLLGASGTGELFF. For the CDR3, the DNA is TGTGCCAGCAGTTTACTGGGGGCTAGTGGCACCGGGGAGCTGTTTTTT.

The chain has TRBV5-6 and TRBJ2-2; 7 bases match TRBD1. The CDR3 is 15 residues long. Germline V gene data show CDR1 as SGHDT and CDR2 as YYEEEE. The ends lost 2 bases at V and 5 bases at J; junction bases unmatched: 6. CDR3 nucleotides: TGTGCCAGCAGCTTACAGGGGAGTTGGACCGGGGAGCTGTTTTTT. It specifies CASSLQGSWTGELFF.

This clone was observed once. V gene TRBV18 combines with J gene TRBJ1-2; no clear D gene. The ends were cut back, 4 bases at V and 4 bases at J, with 10 bases in the middle. The germline V gene encodes CDR1 KGHSH and CDR2 LQKENI. This CDR3 region has 13 residues. The CDR3 DNA follows: TGTGCCAGCTCACTAGCGGCCTCCTATGGCTACACCTTC. It is translated as CASSLAASYGYTF.

The CDR3: CASSRFLAGESNEQFF. The CDR3 nucleotides read TGTGCCAGCAGTCGATTTCTAGCGGGGGAGAGTAATGAGCAGTTCTTC. The V call is TRBV27, the J call TRBJ2-1; 10 bases are a match to TRBD2. V dropped 5 bases and J dropped 7; count of bases not matched to a gene: 11. Germline CDR1 and CDR2: MNHEY and SMNVEV (reference sequence). This CDR3 is 16 amino acids long.